The subject of this entry is one TCR beta chain. Profiled with immunoSEQ multiplex PCR; TCRdb holds only in-frame clones, not every one. This sample yields 70,000 to 90,000 clones, of which approximately 91% are seen a single time; about an eighth belongs to the top ten. These data belong to a study of OX40 agonist ivuxolimab in advanced cancers. Background on the study: Earlier treatment with anti-PD-1, anti-PD-L1 or anti-CTLA-4 was permitted, and around 43% had received some.

The CDR3 extends over 16 amino acids. Germline V lookup: CDR1 MNHNY, CDR2 SVGAGI (reference sequence). Germline trimming cut 5 bases from V and 4 bases from J; bases unmatched to any gene: 6. The material was CD4+ or CD8+ T cells sorted from blood, obtained in a trial of the OX40 agonist ivuxolimab. V usage is TRBV6-6 and J usage is TRBJ2-6, with 9 nucleotides matching TRBD1. The source of this sequence is an adult with an advanced solid tumor such as melanoma, head and neck, liver or kidney cancer. CDR3 residues: CASSQGQGSGANVLTF. In nucleotides, the CDR3 is TGTGCCAGCAGTCAAGGACAGGGGTCCGGGGCCAACGTCCTGACTTTC.